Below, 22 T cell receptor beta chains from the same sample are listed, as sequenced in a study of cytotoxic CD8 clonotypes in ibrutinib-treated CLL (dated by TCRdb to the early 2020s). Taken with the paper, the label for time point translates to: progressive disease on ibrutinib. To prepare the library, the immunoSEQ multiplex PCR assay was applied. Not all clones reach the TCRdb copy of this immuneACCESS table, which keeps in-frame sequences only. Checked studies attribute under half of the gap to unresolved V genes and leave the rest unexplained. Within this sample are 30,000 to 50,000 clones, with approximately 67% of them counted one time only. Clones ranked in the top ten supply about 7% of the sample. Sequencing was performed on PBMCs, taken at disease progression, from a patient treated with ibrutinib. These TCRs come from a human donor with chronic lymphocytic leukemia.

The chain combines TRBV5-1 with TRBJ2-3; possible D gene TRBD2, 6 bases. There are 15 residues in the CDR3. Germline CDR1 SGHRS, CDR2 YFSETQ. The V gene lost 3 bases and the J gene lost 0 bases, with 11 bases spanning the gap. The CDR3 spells CASSSREPSTDTQYF. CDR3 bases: TGCGCCAGCAGCTCCCGGGAGCCCAGCACAGATACGCAGTATTTT.

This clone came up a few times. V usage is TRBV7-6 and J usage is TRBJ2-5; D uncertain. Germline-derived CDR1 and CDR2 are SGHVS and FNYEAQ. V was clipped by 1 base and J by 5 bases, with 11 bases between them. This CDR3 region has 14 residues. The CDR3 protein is CASSLVVTAETQYF. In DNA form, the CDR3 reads TGTGCCAGCAGCTTAGTTGTTACAGCGGAGACCCAGTACTTC.

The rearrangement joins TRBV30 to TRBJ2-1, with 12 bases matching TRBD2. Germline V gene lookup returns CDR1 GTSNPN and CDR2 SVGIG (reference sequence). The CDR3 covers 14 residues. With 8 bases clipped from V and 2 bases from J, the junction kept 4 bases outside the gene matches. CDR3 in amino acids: CARSSGRAYNEQFF. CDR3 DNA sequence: TGTGCCAGGTCTAGCGGGAGGGCCTACAATGAGCAGTTCTTC.

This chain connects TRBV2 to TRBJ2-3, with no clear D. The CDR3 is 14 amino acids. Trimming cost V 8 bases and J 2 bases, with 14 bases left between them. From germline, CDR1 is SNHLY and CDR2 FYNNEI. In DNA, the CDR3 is TGTGCCAGCTGCGAGAGTTCGGACACAGATACGCAGTATTTT. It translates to CASCESSDTDTQYF.

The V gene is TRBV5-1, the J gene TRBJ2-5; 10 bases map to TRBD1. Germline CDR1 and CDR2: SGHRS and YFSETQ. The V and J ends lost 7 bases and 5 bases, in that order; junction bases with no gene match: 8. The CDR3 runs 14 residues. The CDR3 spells CASGDGTGVETQYF. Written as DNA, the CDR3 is TGCGCCAGCGGAGATGGGACAGGGGTGGAGACCCAGTACTTC.

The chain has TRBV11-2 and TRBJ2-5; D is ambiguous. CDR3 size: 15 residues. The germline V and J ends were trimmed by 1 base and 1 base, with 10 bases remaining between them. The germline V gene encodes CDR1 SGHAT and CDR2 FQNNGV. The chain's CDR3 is CASSLGSGFQETQYF. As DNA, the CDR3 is TGTGCCAGCAGCTTAGGGAGTGGGTTCCAAGAGACCCAGTACTTC.

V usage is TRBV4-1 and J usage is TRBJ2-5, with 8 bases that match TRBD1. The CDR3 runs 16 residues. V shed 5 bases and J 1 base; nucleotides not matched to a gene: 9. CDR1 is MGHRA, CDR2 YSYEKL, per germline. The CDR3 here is CASSLRTGSAQETQYF. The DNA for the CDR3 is TGCGCCAGCAGCTTACGGACAGGGTCAGCCCAAGAGACCCAGTACTTC.

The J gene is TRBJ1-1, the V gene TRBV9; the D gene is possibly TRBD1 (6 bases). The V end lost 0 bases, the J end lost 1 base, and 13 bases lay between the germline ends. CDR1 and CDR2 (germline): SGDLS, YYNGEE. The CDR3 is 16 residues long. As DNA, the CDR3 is TGTGCCAGCAGCGTAGGAGGGGGGACGGCGAACACTGAAGCTTTCTTT. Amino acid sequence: CASSVGGGTANTEAFF.

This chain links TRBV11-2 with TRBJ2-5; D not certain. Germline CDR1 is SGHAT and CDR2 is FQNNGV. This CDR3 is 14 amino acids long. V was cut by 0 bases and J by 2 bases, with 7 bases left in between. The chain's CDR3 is CASSLDYLQETQYF. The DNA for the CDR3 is TGTGCCAGCAGCTTAGATTATCTTCAAGAGACCCAGTACTTC.

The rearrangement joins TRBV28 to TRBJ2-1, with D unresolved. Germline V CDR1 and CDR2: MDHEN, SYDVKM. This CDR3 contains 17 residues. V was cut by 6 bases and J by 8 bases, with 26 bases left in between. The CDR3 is CASSSYGSTHSRDEQFF. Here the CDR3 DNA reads TGTGCCAGCAGCTCTTACGGCTCGACCCACTCTAGGGATGAGCAGTTCTTC.

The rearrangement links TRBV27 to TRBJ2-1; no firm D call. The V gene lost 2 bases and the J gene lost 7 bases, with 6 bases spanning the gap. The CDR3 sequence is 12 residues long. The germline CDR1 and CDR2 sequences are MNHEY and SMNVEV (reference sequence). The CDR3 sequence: CASSLIGNEQFF. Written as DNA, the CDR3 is TGTGCCAGCAGTTTAATTGGGAATGAGCAGTTCTTC.

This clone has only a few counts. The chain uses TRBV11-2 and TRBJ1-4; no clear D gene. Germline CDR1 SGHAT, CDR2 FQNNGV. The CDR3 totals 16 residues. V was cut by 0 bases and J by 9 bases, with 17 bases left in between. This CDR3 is CASSLDRGESGKKLFF. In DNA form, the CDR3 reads TGTGCCAGCAGCTTAGATCGGGGTGAAAGCGGGAAAAAACTGTTTTTT.

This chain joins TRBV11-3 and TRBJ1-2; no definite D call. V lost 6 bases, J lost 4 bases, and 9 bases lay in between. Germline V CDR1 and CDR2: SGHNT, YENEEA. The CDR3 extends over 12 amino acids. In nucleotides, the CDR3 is TGTGCCAGCAGTAAAGAGAGCTATGGCTACACCTTC. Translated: CASSKESYGYTF. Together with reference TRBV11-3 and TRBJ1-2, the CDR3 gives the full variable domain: EAGVVQSPRYKIIEKKQPVAFWCNPISGHNTLYWYLQNLGQGPELLIRYENEEAVDDSQLPKDRFSAERLKGVDSTLKIQPAELGDSAVYLCASSKESYGYTFGSGTRLTVV.

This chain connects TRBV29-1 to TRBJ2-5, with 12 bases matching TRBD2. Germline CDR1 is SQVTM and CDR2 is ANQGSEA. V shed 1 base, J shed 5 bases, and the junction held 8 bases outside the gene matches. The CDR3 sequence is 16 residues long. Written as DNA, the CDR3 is TGCAGCGTTGAAGGTCCTAGCGGGAGGGCCCAGGAGACCCAGTACTTC. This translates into CSVEGPSGRAQETQYF. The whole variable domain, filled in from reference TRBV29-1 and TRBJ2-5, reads SAVISQKPSRDICQRGTSLTIQCQVDSQVTMMFWYRQQPGQSLTLIATANQGSEATYESGFVIDKFPISRPNLTFSTLTVSNMSPEDSSIYLCSVEGPSGRAQETQYFGPGTRLLVL.

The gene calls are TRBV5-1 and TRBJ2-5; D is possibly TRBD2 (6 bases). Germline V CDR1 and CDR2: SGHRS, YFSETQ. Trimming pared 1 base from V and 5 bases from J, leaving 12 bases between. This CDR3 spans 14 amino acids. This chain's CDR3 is CASSLMGGKETQYF. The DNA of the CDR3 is TGCGCCAGCAGCTTGATGGGCGGGAAGGAGACCCAGTACTTC. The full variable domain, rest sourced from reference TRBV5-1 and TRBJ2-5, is KAGVTQTPRYLIKTRGQQVTLSCSPISGHRSVSWYQQTPGQGLQFLFEYFSETQRNKGNFPGRFSGRQFSNSRSEMNVSTLELGDSALYLCASSLMGGKETQYFGPGTRLLVL.

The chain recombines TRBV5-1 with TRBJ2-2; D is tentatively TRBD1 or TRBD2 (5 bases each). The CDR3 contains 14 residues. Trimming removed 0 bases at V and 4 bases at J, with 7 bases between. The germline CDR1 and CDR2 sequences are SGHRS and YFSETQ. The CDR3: CASSLVGGTGELFF. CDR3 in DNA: TGCGCCAGCAGCTTGGTTGGGGGCACCGGGGAGCTGTTTTTT.

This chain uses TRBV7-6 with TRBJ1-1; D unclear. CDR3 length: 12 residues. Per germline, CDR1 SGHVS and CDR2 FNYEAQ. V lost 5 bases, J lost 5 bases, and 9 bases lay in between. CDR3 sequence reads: CASSPRDTEAFF. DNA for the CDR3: TGTGCCAGCAGCCCCCGCGATACTGAAGCTTTCTTT.

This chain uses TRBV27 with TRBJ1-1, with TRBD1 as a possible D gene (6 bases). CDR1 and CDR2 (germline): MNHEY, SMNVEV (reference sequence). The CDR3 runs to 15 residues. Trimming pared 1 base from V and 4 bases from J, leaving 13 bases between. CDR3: CASSLWAGDRTEAFF. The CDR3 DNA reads TGTGCCAGCAGTTTATGGGCAGGGGATCGCACTGAAGCTTTCTTT.

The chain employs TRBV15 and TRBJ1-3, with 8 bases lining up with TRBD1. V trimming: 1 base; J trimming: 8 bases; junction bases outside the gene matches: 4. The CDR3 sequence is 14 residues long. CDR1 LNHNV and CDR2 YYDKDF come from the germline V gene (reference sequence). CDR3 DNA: TGTGCCACCAGCAGAGGCGGACAGGGAGACACCATATATTTT. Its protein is CATSRGGQGDTIYF.

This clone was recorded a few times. The CDR3 DNA is TGCAGCGGGGGGCTGGCGGGATCAGGAGATACGCAGTATTTT. Its translation is CSGGLAGSGDTQYF. This sequence joins TRBV29-1 and TRBJ2-3; perhaps D is TRBD1 or TRBD2 (6 bases each). Trimming cost V 7 bases and J 5 bases, with 19 bases left between them. CDR1 SQVTM and CDR2 ANQGSEA come from the germline V gene. The CDR3 extends over 14 amino acids.

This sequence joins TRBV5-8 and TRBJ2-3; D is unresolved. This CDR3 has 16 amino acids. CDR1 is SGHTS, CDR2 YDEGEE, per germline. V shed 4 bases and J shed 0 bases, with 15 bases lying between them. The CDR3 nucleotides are TGTGCCAGCAGCCCCCGGGCAGTAACTAGCACAGATACGCAGTATTTT. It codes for CASSPRAVTSTDTQYF.

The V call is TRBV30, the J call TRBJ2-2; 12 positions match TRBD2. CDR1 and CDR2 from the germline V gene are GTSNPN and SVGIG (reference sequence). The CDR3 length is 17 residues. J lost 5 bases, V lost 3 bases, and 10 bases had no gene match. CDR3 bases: TGTGCCTGGAGAGGGGGGGAACTAGCGGGAGGAACCGGGGAGCTGTTTTTT. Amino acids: CAWRGGELAGGTGELFF.